This is a list of T cell receptor beta chains from one sample in a study of shared clonotypes between healthy human individuals. Method: immunoSEQ multiplex PCR; TCRdb's copy keeps in-frame clones and lacks some. The repertoire has about 2.3 million clones, 85% to 95% of them found once; the top ten carry 0.37%. Sequencing was carried out using naive CD4+ T cells from PBMCs. These receptor sequences come from a man between 18 and 29 years old in good health. Some clones in this sample may be carry-over from other donors' samples. The CDR3 runs from the conserved cysteine through the conserved F or W. Only part of the rows carry a size: once, few, many, or a class if the clone is expanded.

V gene	clone size	J gene	CDR3 protein
TRBV7-2	NA	TRBJ1-3	CASSQTPRGYSGNTIYF
TRBV5-1	NA	TRBJ2-3	CASSLEASIFTDTQYF
TRBV7-3	NA	TRBJ2-1	CASSLAQGLYNEQFF
TRBV27	NA	TRBJ2-1	CASSFLDPHSHYNEQFF
TRBV6-6	once	TRBJ1-5	CASRGGRDQPQHF
TRBV28	NA	TRBJ2-4	CASSSRVMAKNIQYF
TRBV5-4	NA	TRBJ2-5	CASSLVTGTGGLGETQYF
TRBV9	once	TRBJ2-2	CASSLTGGRYTGELFF
TRBV20-1	NA	TRBJ1-1	CSAGDTEAFF
TRBV2	NA	TRBJ2-7	CASSWERRDHEQYF
TRBV15	once	TRBJ1-1	CATSQTGTEAFF
TRBV5-4	once	TRBJ2-7	CASSSGLAVPYEQYF
TRBV6-1	NA	TRBJ2-7	CATLGTSGLYEQYF
TRBV9	NA	TRBJ2-7	CASSATGSRGEQYF
TRBV6-6	NA	TRBJ2-3	CASSPRTGPSTDTQYF
TRBV28	NA	TRBJ2-5	CASSLGARAQYF
TRBV30	NA	TRBJ1-5	CAWSSPVGHQPQHF
TRBV30	NA	TRBJ2-1	CAWSTLLAGVNEQFF